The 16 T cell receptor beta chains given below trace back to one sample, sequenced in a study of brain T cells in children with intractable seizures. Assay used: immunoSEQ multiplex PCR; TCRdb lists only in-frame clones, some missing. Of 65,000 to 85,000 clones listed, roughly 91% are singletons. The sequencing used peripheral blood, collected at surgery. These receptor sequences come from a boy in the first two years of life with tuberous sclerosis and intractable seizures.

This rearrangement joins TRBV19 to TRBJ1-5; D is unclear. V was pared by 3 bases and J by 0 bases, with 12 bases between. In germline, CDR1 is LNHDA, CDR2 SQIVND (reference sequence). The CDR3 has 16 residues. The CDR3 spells CASSIWGYYSNQPQHF. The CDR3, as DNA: TGTGCCAGTAGTATTTGGGGATATTATAGCAATCAGCCCCAGCATTTT.

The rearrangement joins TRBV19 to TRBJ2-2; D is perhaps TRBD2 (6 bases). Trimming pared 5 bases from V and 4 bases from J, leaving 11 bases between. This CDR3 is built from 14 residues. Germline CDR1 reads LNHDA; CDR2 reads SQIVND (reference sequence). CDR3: CASSLGRGTGELFF. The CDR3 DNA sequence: TGTGCCAGTAGTCTGGGGCGGGGCACCGGGGAGCTGTTTTTT.

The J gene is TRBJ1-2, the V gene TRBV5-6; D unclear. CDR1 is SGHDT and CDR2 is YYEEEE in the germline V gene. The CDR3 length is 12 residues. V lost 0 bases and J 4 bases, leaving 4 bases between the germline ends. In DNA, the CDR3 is TGTGCCAGCAGCTTGGGGGGCTATGGCTACACCTTC. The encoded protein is CASSLGGYGYTF. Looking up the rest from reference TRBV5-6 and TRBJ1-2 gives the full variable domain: DAGVTQSPTHLIKTRGQQVTLRCSPKSGHDTVSWYQQALGQGPQFIFQYYEEEERQRGNFPDRFSGHQFPNYSSELNVNALLLGDSALYLCASSLGGYGYTFGSGTRLTVV.

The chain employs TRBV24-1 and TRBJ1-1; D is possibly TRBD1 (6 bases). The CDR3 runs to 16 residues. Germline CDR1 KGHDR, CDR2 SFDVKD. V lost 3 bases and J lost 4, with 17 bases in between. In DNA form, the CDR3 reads TGTGCCACCAGTGATCAGCGCAGGGGTAAGGGCACTGAAGCTTTCTTT. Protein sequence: CATSDQRRGKGTEAFF.

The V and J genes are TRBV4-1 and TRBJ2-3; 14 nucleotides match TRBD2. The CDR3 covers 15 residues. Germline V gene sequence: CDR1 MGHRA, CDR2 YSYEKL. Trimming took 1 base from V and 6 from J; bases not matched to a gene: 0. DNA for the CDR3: TGCGCCAGCAGCCAAGGGACTAGCGGGAGGGATACGCAGTATTTT. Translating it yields CASSQGTSGRDTQYF.

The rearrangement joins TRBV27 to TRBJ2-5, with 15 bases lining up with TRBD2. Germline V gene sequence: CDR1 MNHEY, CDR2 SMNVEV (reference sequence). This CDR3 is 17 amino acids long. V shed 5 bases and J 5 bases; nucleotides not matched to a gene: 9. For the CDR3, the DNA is TGTGCCAGCAGTCCATTTCCGGGACTAGCGGGAGGTGAGACCCAGTACTTC. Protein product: CASSPFPGLAGGETQYF.

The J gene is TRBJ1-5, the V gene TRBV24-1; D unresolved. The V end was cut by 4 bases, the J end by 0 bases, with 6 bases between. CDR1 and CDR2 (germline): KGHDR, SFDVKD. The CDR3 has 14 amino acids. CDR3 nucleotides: TGTGCCACCAGTGACTCTGGTAGCAATCAGCCCCAGCATTTT. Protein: CATSDSGSNQPQHF.

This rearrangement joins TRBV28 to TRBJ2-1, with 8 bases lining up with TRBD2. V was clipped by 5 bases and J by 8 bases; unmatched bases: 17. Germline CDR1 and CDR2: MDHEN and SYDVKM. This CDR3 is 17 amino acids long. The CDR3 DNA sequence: TGTGCCAGCAGTCCCTTATGGCTAGCGGGCCTTGACGATGAGCAGTTCTTC. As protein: CASSPLWLAGLDDEQFF.

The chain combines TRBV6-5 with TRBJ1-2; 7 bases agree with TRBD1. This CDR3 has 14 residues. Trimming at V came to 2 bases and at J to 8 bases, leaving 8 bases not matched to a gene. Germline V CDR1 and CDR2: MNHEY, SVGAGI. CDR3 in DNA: TGTGCCAGCAGTTACCGCCAGGGGGTGGGGGGCTACACCTTC. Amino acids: CASSYRQGVGGYTF.

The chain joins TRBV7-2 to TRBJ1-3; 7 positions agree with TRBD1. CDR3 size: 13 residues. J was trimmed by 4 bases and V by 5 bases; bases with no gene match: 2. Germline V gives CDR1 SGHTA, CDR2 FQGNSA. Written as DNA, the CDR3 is TGTGCCAGCAGCCCGACAGGGGGAAACACCATATATTTT. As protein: CASSPTGGNTIYF.

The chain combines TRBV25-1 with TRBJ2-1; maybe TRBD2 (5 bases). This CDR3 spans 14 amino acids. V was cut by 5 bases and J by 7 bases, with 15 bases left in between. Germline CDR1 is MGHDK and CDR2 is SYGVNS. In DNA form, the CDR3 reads TGTGCCAGCAGTCTCCCCGGGGATTCGAATGAGCAGTTCTTC. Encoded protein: CASSLPGDSNEQFF.

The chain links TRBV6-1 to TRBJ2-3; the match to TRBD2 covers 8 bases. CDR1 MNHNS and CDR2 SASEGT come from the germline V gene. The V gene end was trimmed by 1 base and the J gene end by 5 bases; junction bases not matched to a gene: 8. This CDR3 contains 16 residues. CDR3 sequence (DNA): TGTGCCAGCAGTGAAGTTTCGGGGGGGTATGTAGATACGCAGTATTTT. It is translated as CASSEVSGGYVDTQYF.

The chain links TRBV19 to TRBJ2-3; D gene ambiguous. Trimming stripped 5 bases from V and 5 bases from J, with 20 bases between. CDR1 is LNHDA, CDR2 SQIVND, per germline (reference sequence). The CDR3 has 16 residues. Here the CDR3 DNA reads TGTGCCAGTAGTTCACAGCATGGGGTTCTAGGAGATACGCAGTATTTT. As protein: CASSSQHGVLGDTQYF.

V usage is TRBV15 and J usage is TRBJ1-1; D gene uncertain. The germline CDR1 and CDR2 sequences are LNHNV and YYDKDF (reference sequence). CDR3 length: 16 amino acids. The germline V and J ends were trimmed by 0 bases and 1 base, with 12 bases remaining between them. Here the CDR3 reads CATSRDRRMRNTEAFF. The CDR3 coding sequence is TGTGCCACCAGCAGAGATCGGAGGATGCGGAACACTGAAGCTTTCTTT.

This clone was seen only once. CDR3 coding DNA: TGTGCCAGCAGCTTAGTCGCCGGGACAGGGGGCGACGAGCAGTACTTC. This gives the protein CASSLVAGTGGDEQYF. The chain employs TRBV7-6 and TRBJ2-7; 12 bases match TRBD1. Per the germline V gene, CDR1 is SGHVS and CDR2 is FNYEAQ. The CDR3 extends over 16 amino acids. The ends lost 1 base at V and 5 bases at J; junction bases unmatched: 6.

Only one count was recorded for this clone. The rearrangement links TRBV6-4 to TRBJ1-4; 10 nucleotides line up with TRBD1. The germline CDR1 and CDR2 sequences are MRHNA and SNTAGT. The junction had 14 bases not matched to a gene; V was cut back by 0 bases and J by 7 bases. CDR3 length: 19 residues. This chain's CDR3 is CASSDSCRDRGSKSEKLFF. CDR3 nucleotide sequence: TGTGCCAGCAGTGACTCGTGTCGGGACAGGGGATCTAAAAGTGAAAAACTGTTTTTT.